This TCR beta chain was documented in a study of cytomegalovirus exposure and HLA in healthy donors. The germline CDR1 and CDR2 sequences are MNHEY and SMNVEV (reference sequence). J lost 6 bases, V lost 0 bases, and 3 bases had no gene match. The CDR3 has 14 amino acids. Sequencing was performed with immunoSEQ multiplex PCR; in TCRdb, only in-frame clones are kept and a portion is missing. The repertoire has roughly 130,000 clones, around 92% of them found once; the top ten carry 3% to 4%. This sequence joins TRBV27 and TRBJ2-3, with 7 bases identical to TRBD2. This sequence originates from a man aged 30 to 45 in good health and CMV-seronegative. The sequencing sample was made of PBMCs. CDR3 sequence (DNA): TGTGCCAGCAGTTTATCCGGACTAGAGGATACGCAGTATTTT. This codes for CASSLSGLEDTQYF.